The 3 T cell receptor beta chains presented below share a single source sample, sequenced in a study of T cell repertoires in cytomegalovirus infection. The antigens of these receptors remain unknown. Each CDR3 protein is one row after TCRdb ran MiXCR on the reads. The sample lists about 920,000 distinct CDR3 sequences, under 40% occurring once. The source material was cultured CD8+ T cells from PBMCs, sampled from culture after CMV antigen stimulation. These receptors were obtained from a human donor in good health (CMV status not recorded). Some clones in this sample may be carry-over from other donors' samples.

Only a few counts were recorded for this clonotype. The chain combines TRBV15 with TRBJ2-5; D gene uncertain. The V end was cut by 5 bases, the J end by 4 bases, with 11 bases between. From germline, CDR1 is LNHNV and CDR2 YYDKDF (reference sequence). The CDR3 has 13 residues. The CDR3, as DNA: TGTGCCACCAGCGACTCCCTGGGAGAGACCCAGTACTTC. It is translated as CATSDSLGETQYF. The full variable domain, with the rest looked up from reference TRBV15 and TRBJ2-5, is DAMVIQNPRYQVTQFGKPVTLSCSQTLNHNVMYWYQQKSSQAPKLLFHYYDKDFNNEADTPDNFQSRRPNTSFCFLDIRSPGLGDTAMYLCATSDSLGETQYFGPGTRLLVL.

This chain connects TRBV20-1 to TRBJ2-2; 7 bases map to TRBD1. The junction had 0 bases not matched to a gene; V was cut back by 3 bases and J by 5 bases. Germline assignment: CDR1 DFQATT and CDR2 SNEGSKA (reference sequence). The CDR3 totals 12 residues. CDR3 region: CSARGQTGELFF. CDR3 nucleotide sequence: TGCAGTGCTAGGGGACAGACCGGGGAGCTGTTTTTT.

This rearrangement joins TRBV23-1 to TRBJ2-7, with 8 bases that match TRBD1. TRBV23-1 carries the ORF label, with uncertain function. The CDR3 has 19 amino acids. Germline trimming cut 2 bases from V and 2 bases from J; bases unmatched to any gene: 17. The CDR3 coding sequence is TGCGCCAGCAGTCAAAAGGACGGGGACAGGTCCCTTAGAACCTACGAGCAGTACGTC. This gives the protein CASSQKDGDRSLRTYEQYV.